This T cell receptor beta chain was found in a study of human T cells and chemical hapten exposure. TCRdb passed the RACE reads through MiXCR, listing each CDR3 protein once. This sample carries more than 150,000 distinct CDR3 sequences, approximately 26% of them seen once, and the ten largest clones take over 2%. This clonotype turned up a few times. As yet, its antigen is unknown. Study conclusions and caveats: TCRs whose frequency exceeded 1 in 1000 remained the same following DPC sensitization.

Indicated time point: patch test 3, about 24 weeks after DPC sensitization. The sample's treatment: therapeutic diphenylcyclopropenone sensitization with weekly scalp DPC. CDR1 and CDR2 (germline): MDHEN, SYDVKM. V dropped 0 bases and J dropped 3; count of bases not matched to a gene: 11. The CDR3 sequence is 18 residues long. This TCR was sampled from a woman in her 40s with alopecia areata. Some clones in this sample may be carry-over from other donors' samples. Here the sequenced sample was whole blood, taken in connection with sensitization to the hapten diphenylcyclopropenone (DPC). The J gene is TRBJ1-5, the V gene TRBV28; 7 bases match TRBD1. CDR3 protein: CASSLWGWRQGNNQPQHF. Written as DNA, the CDR3 is TGTGCCAGCAGTTTATGGGGTTGGCGACAGGGAAACAATCAGCCCCAGCATTTT.